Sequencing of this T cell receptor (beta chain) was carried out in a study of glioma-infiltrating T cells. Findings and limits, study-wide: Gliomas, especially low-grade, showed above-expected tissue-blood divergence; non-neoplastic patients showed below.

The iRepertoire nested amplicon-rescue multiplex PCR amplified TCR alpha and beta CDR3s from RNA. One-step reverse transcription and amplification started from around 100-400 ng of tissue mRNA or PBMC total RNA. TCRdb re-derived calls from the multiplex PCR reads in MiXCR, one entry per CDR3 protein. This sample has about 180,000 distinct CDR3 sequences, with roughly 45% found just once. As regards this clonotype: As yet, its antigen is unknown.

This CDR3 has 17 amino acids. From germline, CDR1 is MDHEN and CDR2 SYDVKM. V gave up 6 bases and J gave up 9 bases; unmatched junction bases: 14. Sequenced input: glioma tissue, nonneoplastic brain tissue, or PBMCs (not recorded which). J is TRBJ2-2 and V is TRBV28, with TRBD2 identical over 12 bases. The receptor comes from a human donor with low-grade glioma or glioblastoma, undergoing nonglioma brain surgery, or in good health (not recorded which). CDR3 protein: CASRPTRLAGDHWELFF. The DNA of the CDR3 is TGTGCCAGCAGACCTACTAGACTAGCGGGAGATCACTGGGAGCTGTTTTTT.